The clone carrying this T cell receptor (beta chain) turned up a few times. Its antigen is currently unknown. The sample is drawn from a study of T cell responses to AZD1222 COVID-19 vaccine. Sequencing used immunoSEQ multiplex PCR; TCRdb keeps in-frame clones, though not all of them. The data show 160,000 or so clones, about nine tenths seen once. Study-level points and caveats: Sampling captured repertoires only after the peak T cell response. Regions 160-218 and 743-854 held dominance among vaccine-associated CD4 TCRs, which spanned spike.

In germline, CDR1 is SGHAT, CDR2 FQNNGV. Trimming cost V 7 bases and J 2 bases; bases outside gene matches: 4. CDR3 size: 14 residues. Sequencing was performed on peripheral blood, taken on day 0 of AZD1222 vaccination. The gene calls are TRBV11-2 and TRBJ2-7, with 11 bases fitting TRBD2. The receptor's source is an adult in good health. The CDR3 DNA reads as TGTGCCAGCACCGTTAGCGGGAGGGCCTACGAGCAGTACTTC. Its translation is CASTVSGRAYEQYF.